Detailed here is one T cell receptor (beta chain). Using immunoSEQ multiplex PCR, the repertoire was profiled, and TCRdb retains in-frame clones only, with some absent. The sample consists of hundreds of thousands of clones, around 87% of them appearing once. Germline assignment: CDR1 SGHDN and CDR2 FVKESK. The CDR3 consists of 17 residues. The germline V and J ends were trimmed by 1 base and 0 bases, with 14 bases remaining between them. The data originate from a study of shared T cell receptors in the human thymus. The sample also formed part of further work on human thymus T cells. That investigation notes: The thymus tissue came from resections taken during corrective heart surgery. Related research examined unrelated individuals and reported that their thymic repertoires overlapped highly.

This clonotype was obtained from a boy less than two years old with a congenital heart defect. The sample was thymocytes. The chain recombines TRBV14 with TRBJ2-3; maybe TRBD2 (6 bases). CDR3 amino acids: CASSQVDVSGSTDTQYF. The CDR3 nucleotides are TGTGCCAGCAGCCAAGTGGACGTGAGCGGGAGCACAGATACGCAGTATTTT.